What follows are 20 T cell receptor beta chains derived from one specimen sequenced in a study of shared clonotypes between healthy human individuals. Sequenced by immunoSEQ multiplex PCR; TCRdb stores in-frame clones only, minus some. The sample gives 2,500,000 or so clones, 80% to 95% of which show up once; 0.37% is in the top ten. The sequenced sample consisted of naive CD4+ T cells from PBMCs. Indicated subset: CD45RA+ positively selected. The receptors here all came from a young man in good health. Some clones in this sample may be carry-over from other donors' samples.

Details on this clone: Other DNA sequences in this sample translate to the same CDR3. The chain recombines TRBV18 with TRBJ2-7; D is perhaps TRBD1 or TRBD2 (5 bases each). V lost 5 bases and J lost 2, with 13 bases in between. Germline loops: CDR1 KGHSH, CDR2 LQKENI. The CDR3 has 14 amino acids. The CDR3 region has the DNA TGTGCCAGCTCATCGGGACGGCGAACCTACGAGCAGTACTTC. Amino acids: CASSSGRRTYEQYF.

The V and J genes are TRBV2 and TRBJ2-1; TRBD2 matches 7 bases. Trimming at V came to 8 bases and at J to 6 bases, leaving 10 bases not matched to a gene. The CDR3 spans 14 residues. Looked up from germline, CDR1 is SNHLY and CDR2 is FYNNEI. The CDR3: CASGGTTQPNEQFF. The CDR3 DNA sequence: TGTGCCAGCGGAGGGACTACTCAACCCAATGAGCAGTTCTTC.

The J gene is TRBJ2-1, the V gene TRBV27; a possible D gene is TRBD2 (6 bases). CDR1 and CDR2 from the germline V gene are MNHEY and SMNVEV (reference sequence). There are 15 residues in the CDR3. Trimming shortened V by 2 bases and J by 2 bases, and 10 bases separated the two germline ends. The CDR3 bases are TGTGCCAGCAGTTTACGGCTAGCGACCTACAATGAGCAGTTCTTC. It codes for CASSLRLATYNEQFF.

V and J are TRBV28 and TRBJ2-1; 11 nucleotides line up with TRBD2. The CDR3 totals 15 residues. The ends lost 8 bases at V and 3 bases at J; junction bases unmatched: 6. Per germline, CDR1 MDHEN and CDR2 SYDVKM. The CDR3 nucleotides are TGTGCCAGCGAATCCGGGACTAGCGGCTACAATGAGCAGTTCTTC. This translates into CASESGTSGYNEQFF.

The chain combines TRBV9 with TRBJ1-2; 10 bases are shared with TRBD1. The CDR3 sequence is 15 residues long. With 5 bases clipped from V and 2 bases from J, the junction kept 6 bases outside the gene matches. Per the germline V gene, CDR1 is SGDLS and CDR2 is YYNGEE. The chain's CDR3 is CASRVTGGGNYGYTF. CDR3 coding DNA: TGTGCCAGCAGGGTGACAGGGGGCGGAAACTATGGCTACACCTTC. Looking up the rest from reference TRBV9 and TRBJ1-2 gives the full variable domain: DSGVTQTPKHLITATGQRVTLRCSPRSGDLSVYWYQQSLDQGLQFLIQYYNGEERAKGNILERFSAQQFPDLHSELNLSSLELGDSALYFCASRVTGGGNYGYTFGSGTRLTVV.

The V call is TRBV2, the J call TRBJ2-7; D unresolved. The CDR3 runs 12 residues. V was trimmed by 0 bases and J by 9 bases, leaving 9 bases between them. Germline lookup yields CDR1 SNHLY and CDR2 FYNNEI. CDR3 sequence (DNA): TGTGCCAGCAGTGAAGCCTCCATCGGGCAGTACTTC. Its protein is CASSEASIGQYF.

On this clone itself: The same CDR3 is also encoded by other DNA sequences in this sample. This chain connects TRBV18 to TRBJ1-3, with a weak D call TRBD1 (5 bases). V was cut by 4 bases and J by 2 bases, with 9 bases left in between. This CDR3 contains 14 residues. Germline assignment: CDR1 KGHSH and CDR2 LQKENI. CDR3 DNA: TGTGCCAGCTCACTAGGGGCAACTGGAAACACCATATATTTT. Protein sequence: CASSLGATGNTIYF.

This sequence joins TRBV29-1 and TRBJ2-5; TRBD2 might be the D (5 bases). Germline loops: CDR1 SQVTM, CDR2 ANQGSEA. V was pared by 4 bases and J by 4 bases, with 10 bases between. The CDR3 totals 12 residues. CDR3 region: CSVAQGGETQYF. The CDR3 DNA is TGCAGCGTTGCCCAAGGAGGAGAGACCCAGTACTTC. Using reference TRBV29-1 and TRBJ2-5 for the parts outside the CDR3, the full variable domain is SAVISQKPSRDICQRGTSLTIQCQVDSQVTMMFWYRQQPGQSLTLIATANQGSEATYESGFVIDKFPISRPNLTFSTLTVSNMSPEDSSIYLCSVAQGGETQYFGPGTRLLVL.

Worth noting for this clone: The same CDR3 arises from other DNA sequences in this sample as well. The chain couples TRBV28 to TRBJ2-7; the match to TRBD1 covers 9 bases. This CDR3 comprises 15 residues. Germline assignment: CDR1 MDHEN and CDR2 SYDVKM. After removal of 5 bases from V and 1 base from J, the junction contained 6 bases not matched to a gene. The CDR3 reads CASSPPGQGSYEQYF. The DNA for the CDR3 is TGTGCCAGCAGTCCCCCGGGACAGGGATCCTACGAGCAGTACTTC.

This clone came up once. The DNA for the CDR3 is TGTGCCAGCAGAAGGGTCAATCAGCCCCAGCATTTT. Its translation is CASRRVNQPQHF. The V call is TRBV2, the J call TRBJ1-5, with D unresolved. Trimming took 6 bases from V and 3 from J, leaving 6 bases between them. In germline, CDR1 is SNHLY, CDR2 FYNNEI. The CDR3 contains 12 residues.

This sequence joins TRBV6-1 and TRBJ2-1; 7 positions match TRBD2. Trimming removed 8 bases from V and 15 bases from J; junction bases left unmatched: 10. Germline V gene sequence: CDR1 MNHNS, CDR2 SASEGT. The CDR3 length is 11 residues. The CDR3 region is CASLTGGGGFF. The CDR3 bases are TGTGCCAGCTTAACGGGGGGAGGTGGGTTCTTC.

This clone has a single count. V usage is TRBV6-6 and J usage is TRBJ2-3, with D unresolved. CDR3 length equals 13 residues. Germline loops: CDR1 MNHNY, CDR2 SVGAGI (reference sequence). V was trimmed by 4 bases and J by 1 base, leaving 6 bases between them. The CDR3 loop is CASSFSGTDTQYF. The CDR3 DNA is TGTGCCAGCAGTTTTTCCGGCACAGATACGCAGTATTTT.

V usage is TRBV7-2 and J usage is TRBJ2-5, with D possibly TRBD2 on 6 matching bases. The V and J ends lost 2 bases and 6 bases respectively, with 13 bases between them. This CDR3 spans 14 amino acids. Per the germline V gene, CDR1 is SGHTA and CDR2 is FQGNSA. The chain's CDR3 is CASSLSPGGQTQYF. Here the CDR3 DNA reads TGTGCCAGCAGCTTAAGTCCAGGAGGGCAGACCCAGTACTTC.

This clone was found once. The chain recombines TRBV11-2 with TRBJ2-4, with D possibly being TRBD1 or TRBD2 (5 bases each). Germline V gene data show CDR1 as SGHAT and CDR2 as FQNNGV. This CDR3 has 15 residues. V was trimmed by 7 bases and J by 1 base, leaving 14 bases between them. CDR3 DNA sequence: TGTGCCAGCACGACTGGGGGTCTCGCCAAAAACATTCAGTACTTC. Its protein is CASTTGGLAKNIQYF.

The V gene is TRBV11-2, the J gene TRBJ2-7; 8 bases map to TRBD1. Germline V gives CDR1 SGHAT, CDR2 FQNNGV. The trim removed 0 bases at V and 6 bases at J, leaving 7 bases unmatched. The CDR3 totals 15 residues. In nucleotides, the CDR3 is TGTGCCAGCAGCTTAGAGGGCAGGGGGCGAGTCGAGCAGTACTTC. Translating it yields CASSLEGRGRVEQYF.

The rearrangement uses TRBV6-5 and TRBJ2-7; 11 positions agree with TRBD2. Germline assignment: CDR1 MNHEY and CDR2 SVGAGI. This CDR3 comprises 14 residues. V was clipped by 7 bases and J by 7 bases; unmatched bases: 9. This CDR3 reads CASKVLAGAREQYF. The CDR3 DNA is TGTGCCAGCAAAGTACTAGCGGGAGCTAGGGAGCAGTACTTC.

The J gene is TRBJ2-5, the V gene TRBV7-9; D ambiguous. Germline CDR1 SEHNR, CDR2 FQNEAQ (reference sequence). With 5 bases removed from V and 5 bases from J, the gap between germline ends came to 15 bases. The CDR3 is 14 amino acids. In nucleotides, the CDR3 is TGTGCCAGCAGCCACTTAGGGCCTGGGGAGACCCAGTACTTC. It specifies CASSHLGPGETQYF.

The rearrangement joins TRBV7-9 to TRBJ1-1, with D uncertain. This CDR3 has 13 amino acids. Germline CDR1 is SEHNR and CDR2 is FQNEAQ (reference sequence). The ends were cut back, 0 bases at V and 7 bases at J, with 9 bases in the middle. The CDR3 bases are TGTGCCAGCAGCTTAGCTGGGGTCGGTGAAGCTTTCTTT. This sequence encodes CASSLAGVGEAFF.

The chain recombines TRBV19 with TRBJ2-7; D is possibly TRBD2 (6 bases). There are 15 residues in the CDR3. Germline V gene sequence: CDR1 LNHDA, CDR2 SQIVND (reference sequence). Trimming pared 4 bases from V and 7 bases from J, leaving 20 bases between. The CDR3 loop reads CASSTAGTAAGEQYF. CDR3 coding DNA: TGTGCCAGTAGTACTGCCGGGACCGCTGCGGGGGAGCAGTACTTC.

CDR3 nucleotides: TGCGCCAGCAGCCAAGTACACAGCGGGAACGCCTACGAGCAGTACTTC. Encoded protein: CASSQVHSGNAYEQYF. V gene TRBV4-1 combines with J gene TRBJ2-7; 7 bases are a match to TRBD2. CDR1 and CDR2 (germline): MGHRA, YSYEKL. This CDR3 has 16 residues. V dropped 1 base and J dropped 2; count of bases not matched to a gene: 8.